These 20 T cell receptor beta chains came from one sample sequenced in a study of T-cell memory formation after mild COVID-19. TCRdb re-derived calls from the 5' RACE reads in MiXCR, one entry per CDR3 protein. The sample lists 340,000 or so distinct CDR3 sequences, roughly 13% occurring once. Sequencing was performed on PBMCs or a T cell subset sorted from them (not recorded which). These receptors came from a man in his late teens or twenties who had mild COVID-19 (a few samples of this study predate the infection). Cell type and time point are not known.

This clonotype was recorded a few times. The chain uses TRBV5-6 and TRBJ1-3, with D possibly being TRBD1 (6 bases). Germline V gene sequence: CDR1 SGHDT, CDR2 YYEEEE. V was shortened by 7 bases and J by 4 bases, with 21 bases between the two germline ends. The CDR3 is 16 amino acids. CDR3 region: CASSLGGGEAGNTIYF. In nucleotides, the CDR3 is TGTGCCAGCTCTCTTGGAGGGGGAGAAGCGGGAAACACCATATATTTT.

This clonotype was picked up a small number of times. The gene calls are TRBV27 and TRBJ1-1; a possible D gene is TRBD1 (5 bases). Per germline, CDR1 MNHEY and CDR2 SMNVEV (reference sequence). The CDR3 covers 14 residues. V dropped 6 bases and J dropped 5 bases, with 16 bases sitting between them. The CDR3 loop is CASSLSRGRTEAFF. In DNA, the CDR3 is TGTGCCAGCAGCTTAAGCCGGGGGAGGACTGAAGCTTTCTTT.

V gene TRBV5-1 combines with J gene TRBJ1-4; D is perhaps TRBD1 (5 bases). V gave up 4 bases and J gave up 8 bases, with 15 bases separating them. The CDR3 is 14 residues long. Germline V gene data show CDR1 as SGHRS and CDR2 as YFSETQ. DNA of the CDR3: TGCGCCAGCAGCCAGGACGGCGAGGGGGAAAAACTGTTTTTT. Encoded protein: CASSQDGEGEKLFF.

This clonotype has ten or more counts. J is TRBJ2-7 and V is TRBV27; D unresolved. Deletions cut 0 bases from V and 2 bases from J, with 8 bases between. From germline, CDR1 is MNHEY and CDR2 SMNVEV (reference sequence). The CDR3 consists of 14 residues. The CDR3 region has the DNA TGTGCCAGCAGTTTATCCGCTGATACCTACGAGCAGTACTTC. It is translated as CASSLSADTYEQYF.

This clonotype was seen a handful of times. The J gene is TRBJ1-1, the V gene TRBV6-5, with no clear D. V was shortened by 2 bases and J by 1 base, with 5 bases between the two germline ends. The CDR3 is 13 residues long. Germline V gene lookup returns CDR1 MNHEY and CDR2 SVGAGI. The CDR3 bases are TGTGCCAGCAGTTACGAACAGAACACTGAAGCTTTCTTT. Protein: CASSYEQNTEAFF.

The chain employs TRBV7-6 and TRBJ1-2; 8 bases agree with TRBD1. Germline CDR1 SGHVS, CDR2 FNYEAQ. Losses at the gene ends were 8 bases for V and 7 bases for J; bases not matched to a gene: 6. The CDR3 totals 12 residues. The CDR3 DNA reads TGTGCCAGCGGGTCAGGGGGCTCTGGCTACACCTTC. This translates into CASGSGGSGYTF.

This clonotype occurred a few times. This sequence joins TRBV6-5 and TRBJ1-2; the match to TRBD1 covers 7 bases. Germline V gene data show CDR1 as MNHEY and CDR2 as SVGAGI. The CDR3 runs to 13 residues. Germline trimming cut 6 bases from V and 5 bases from J; bases unmatched to any gene: 6. The CDR3 protein is CASSPIQGYGYTF. CDR3 sequence (DNA): TGTGCCAGCAGCCCGATACAGGGGTATGGCTACACCTTC.

In its sample, this clonotype was seen once. Its ends do not fully match the called genes, so a read error is possible. V and J are TRBV11-2 and TRBJ2-1; the D is unclear. This CDR3 has 13 amino acids. Germline lookup yields CDR1 SGHAT and CDR2 FQNNGV. CDR3 loop: CASSLDRSNEQFF. For the CDR3, the DNA is TGTGCCAGCAGCCTAGACCGTTCCAATGAGCAGTTCTTC.

This chain joins TRBV7-2 and TRBJ2-3, with 15 bases matching TRBD2. The V gene end was trimmed by 4 bases and the J gene end by 6 bases; junction bases not matched to a gene: 11. Germline CDR1 reads SGHTA; CDR2 reads FQGNSA. The CDR3 is made up of 18 amino acids. CDR3 in DNA: TGTGCCAGCAGCTCAGGACTAGCGGGGGGGCTGAGTTGGGATACGCAGTATTTT. Its protein is CASSSGLAGGLSWDTQYF. Drawing the rest from reference TRBV7-2 and TRBJ2-3, the complete variable domain is GAGVSQSPSNKVTEKGKDVELRCDPISGHTALYWYRQSLGQGLEFLIYFQGNSAPDKSGLPSDRFSAERTGGSVSTLTIQRTQQEDSAVYLCASSSGLAGGLSWDTQYFGPGTRLTVL.

V gene TRBV4-1 combines with J gene TRBJ2-2; 12 bases are shared with TRBD2. CDR3 length: 16 residues. Germline assignment: CDR1 MGHRA and CDR2 YSYEKL. Unmatched junction bases numbered 2, after V lost 2 bases and J lost 4 bases. CDR3 protein: CASSQRLAGATGELFF. The CDR3 DNA sequence: TGCGCCAGCAGCCAACGACTAGCGGGGGCCACCGGGGAGCTGTTTTTT.

Notes on this clonotype: The junction shows a germline mismatch at one end, possibly a read error. J is TRBJ2-2 and V is TRBV4-3, with a possible D match to TRBD2 (5 bases). Germline lookup yields CDR1 LGHNA and CDR2 YSLEER. The CDR3 consists of 16 residues. The CDR3: CASSQEHGGNTGELFF. For the CDR3, the DNA is TGCGCCAGCAGTCAAGAGCATGGAGGGAACACCGGGGAGCTGTTTTTT.

This clonotype was recorded a few times. The chain uses TRBV20-1 and TRBJ1-5, with TRBD1 identical over 10 bases. This CDR3 is 15 amino acids long. J was trimmed by 5 bases and V by 0 bases; bases with no gene match: 4. Germline assignment: CDR1 DFQATT and CDR2 SNEGSKA (reference sequence). In DNA form, the CDR3 reads TGCAGTGCTAGAGACCCGACAGGGGGCGATCAGCCCCAGCATTTT. It is translated as CSARDPTGGDQPQHF.

The chain combines TRBV18 with TRBJ2-1, with 10 bases aligning to TRBD2. V trimming: 7 bases; J trimming: 9 bases; junction bases outside the gene matches: 6. Germline CDR1 and CDR2: KGHSH and LQKENI. CDR3 length: 13 residues. The CDR3 nucleotides read TGTGCCAGCTATAGTCGGACTAGCGGTGAGCAGTTCTTC. Residues: CASYSRTSGEQFF.

V is TRBV14 and J is TRBJ2-2, with no clear D. Germline CDR1 reads SGHDN; CDR2 reads FVKESK. Trimming took off 7 bases at V and 2 bases at J, with 11 bases between the two ends. The CDR3 spans 14 residues. CDR3 DNA sequence: TGTGCCAGCACAGTACAACAAAACACCGGGGAGCTGTTTTTT. Its translation is CASTVQQNTGELFF.

This sequence joins TRBV6-6 and TRBJ2-7, with D perhaps given as TRBD1 or TRBD2 (5 bases each). The germline gives CDR1 MNHNY, CDR2 SVGAGI (reference sequence). This CDR3 spans 15 amino acids. The V end lost 2 bases, the J end lost 0 bases, and 11 bases lay between the germline ends. CDR3 coding DNA: TGTGCCAGCAGTTACGGGGCTAGCAGCTCCTACGAGCAGTACTTC. Protein product: CASSYGASSSYEQYF.

This chain links TRBV2 with TRBJ2-3, with 11 bases that match TRBD2. The length of the CDR3 is 17 residues. V lost 0 bases to trimming and J lost 2 bases; unmatched junction nucleotides: 4. Germline-derived CDR1 and CDR2 are SNHLY and FYNNEI. CDR3 nucleotide sequence: TGTGCCAGCAGTGAAGCGGCTAGCGGGGGGAACACAGATACGCAGTATTTT. This encodes CASSEAASGGNTDTQYF. The complete variable domain, with remaining parts taken from reference TRBV2 and TRBJ2-3, reads EPEVTQTPSHQVTQMGQEVILRCVPISNHLYFYWYRQILGQKVEFLVSFYNNEISEKSEIFDDQFSVERPDGSNFTLKIRSTKLEDSAMYFCASSEAASGGNTDTQYFGPGTRLTVL.

This clonotype appeared many times. This rearrangement joins TRBV12-3 or TRBV12-4 to TRBJ2-7; the D is unclear. This CDR3 spans 12 amino acids. V lost 5 bases, J lost 3 bases, and 8 bases lay in between. The CDR3 reads CASSTRGYEQYF. In DNA form, the CDR3 reads TGTGCCAGCAGTACCCGAGGCTACGAGCAGTACTTC.

This clonotype was counted between two and nine times. V and J are TRBV3-1 and TRBJ1-5; D ambiguous. The germline gives CDR1 LGHDT, CDR2 YNNKEL (reference sequence). CDR3 size: 13 residues. V lost 2 bases, J lost 9 bases, and 11 bases lay in between. The CDR3 sequence: CASSQQIKGPQHF. DNA for the CDR3: TGTGCCAGCAGCCAACAAATTAAAGGGCCCCAGCATTTT. The variable domain in full, completed from reference TRBV3-1 and TRBJ1-5, reads DTAVSQTPKYLVTQMGNDKSIKCEQNLGHDTMYWYKQDSKKFLKIMFSYNNKELIINETVPNRFSPKSPDKAHLNLHINSLELGDSAVYFCASSQQIKGPQHFGDGTRLSIL.

The chain joins TRBV11-2 to TRBJ2-7, with 8 bases identical to TRBD1. The germline V gene has CDR1 SGHAT and CDR2 FQNNGV. CDR3 length: 17 amino acids. Germline trimming cut 0 bases from V and 3 bases from J; bases unmatched to any gene: 10. The CDR3, as DNA: TGTGCCAGCAGCTTAGATAAGTGGCGACAGGGGCTCTACGAGCAGTACTTC. The encoded protein is CASSLDKWRQGLYEQYF.

This clonotype was detected ten times or more. The gene calls are TRBV7-9 and TRBJ2-6; no clear D gene. With 3 bases removed from V and 0 bases from J, the gap between germline ends came to 6 bases. This CDR3 has 15 residues. CDR1 and CDR2 from the germline V gene are SEHNR and FQNEAQ (reference sequence). The CDR3 region has the DNA TGTGCCAGCAGCTTTTTGGGCTCTGGGGCCAACGTCCTGACTTTC. Translated: CASSFLGSGANVLTF. The complete variable domain, with remaining parts taken from reference TRBV7-9 and TRBJ2-6, reads DTGVSQNPRHKITKRGQNVTFRCDPISEHNRLYWYRQTLGQGPEFLTYFQNEAQLEKSRLLSDRFSAERPKGSFSTLEIQRTEQGDSAMYLCASSFLGSGANVLTFGAGSRLTVL.